This record covers a single TCR beta chain. The antigen is undetermined. Quantitative barcoded 5'-RACE was used to prepare TCR beta libraries. Each CDR3 protein is one row after TCRdb ran MiXCR on the 5' RACE reads. The data hold some 840,000 distinct CDR3 sequences, with roughly 10% observed a single time. This specimen comes from a study of CD8 T cells in ankylosing spondylitis. Study-wide results and caveats: Disease-linked clones were reportedly significantly enriched in matched ankylosing spondylitis synovial fluid. Reactive arthritis synovial fluid and blood were previously reported to contain some motif variants. What seemed typical of ankylosing spondylitis blood was a TCR beta motif built from roughly 8 highly homologous variants.

Germline V gene sequence: CDR1 ENHRY, CDR2 SYGVKD. The CDR3 length is 15 residues. Trimming took off 2 bases at V and 0 bases at J, with 11 bases between the two ends. This receptor was obtained from a male donor with ankylosing spondylitis. Source material: blood, either unsorted or a sorted T cell fraction (not recorded which). V is TRBV10-3 and J is TRBJ2-7; unclear D gene. The CDR3 protein is CAISERHPSSYEQYF. The CDR3 bases are TGTGCCATCAGTGAGAGACACCCGAGCTCCTACGAGCAGTACTTC.